A single T cell receptor beta chain is shown here with its context. Its antigen is currently unknown. TCRdb's table, derived via immunoSEQ multiplex PCR, lists solely in-frame clones and lacks some. Counted here are more than 12,000 clones, 35% to 45% occurring once; the ten biggest clones make up about 7.8%. These data belong to a study of siplizumab effects on memory and regulatory T cells. Per germline, CDR1 MNHEY and CDR2 SMNVEV (reference sequence). The V end was cut by 2 bases, the J end by 2 bases, with 13 bases between. This CDR3 comprises 15 residues. As described, mixed lymphocyte reaction cells underwent coculture at 37°C for a duration of approximately six days.

The rearrangement links TRBV27 to TRBJ2-7; no reliable D call. The sample consisted of CFSE-low (dividing) CD4+ T cells sorted from an allogeneic mixed lymphocyte reaction. This clonotype was obtained from a human donor in good health; the cells came from an allogeneic mixed lymphocyte reaction. Some clones in this sample may be carry-over from other donors' samples. In nucleotides, the CDR3 is TGTGCCAGCAGTTTAACGATAGCTGGTACCTACGAGCAGTACTTC. Translation: CASSLTIAGTYEQYF.